This T cell receptor beta chain is from a study of cytomegalovirus exposure and HLA in healthy donors listed by TCRdb under 2017. Concerning the study at large: An earlier analysis of more than 550 of the donors reported about 280 Gb of sequence data and 117 million unique TCR beta sequences obtained from about 200 million T cells. Both class I and class II loci were covered by HLA typing, at four-digit resolution. An earlier analysis of 500 to 750 of the donors applied high-throughput TCR beta sequencing to assess whether each TCR beta V gene segment acted as functional or pseudogenic. Among the approximately 400 genotyped donors, around 79% belonged to the genetic ancestry cluster associated with self-reported Caucasian donors. The T cell repertoires of 550 to 850 subjects were profiled by immunosequencing and related to cytomegalovirus serostatus. A later analysis re-analyzed previously published TCR beta repertoires from about 730 donors and added high-resolution HLA genotyping to study TCR occurrence patterns. The study aimed to test whether signatures of past pathogen exposure could be identified by cataloging public T cell receptors. About 5 DR-DQ haplotypes were handled as single units for association and clustering, since linkage in the cohort was strong. The number of donors typed differed by locus, with about 629-640 for A, B, C, DRB1 and DQB1, around 500 for DQA1, over 600 for DPA1, and about 450 for DPB1. In a later genetic analysis, genome-wide SNP genotypes for about three fifths of the roughly 670 donors were used, and that subset was treated as a discovery cohort. The study combined high-throughput TCR immunosequencing, statistical association of individual TCRs with disease status, and machine learning to predict cytomegalovirus infection status. Every repertoire in the discovery cohort had been generated on one and the same sequencing platform. Rather than using new phenotypic data, the later analysis identified candidate immune exposures from TCR beta sequences and from how often those sequences occurred across donors. About 300 gigabases of sequencing data and 70 million to 100 million unique TCR sequences were included in an early release covering 500 to 750 HLA-typed donors. Donor age, sex, ethnicity and CMV serostatus were collected together with the repertoire data. On average, 235,054 unique TCR beta nucleotide sequences were sequenced per donor among some 430 genotyped donors of the cohort, with roughly 20% of those sequences being non-productive. Besides the first cohort of approximately 710 subjects, a separate validation cohort made up of 95 to 150 different subjects was used.

The cohort consisted of 666 healthy bone marrow donors. At the time of sampling, every cohort member was nominally healthy, though immune exposures that went unrecorded were likely present. The donor was CMV seronegative and was included in the group of under 450 seronegative cohort members. A peripheral blood sample was collected from each donor, and TCR beta sequencing was performed on peripheral blood mononuclear cells. Genomic DNA was extracted from the blood cell samples with the Qiagen DNeasy Blood Extraction Kit. The CDR3 contains 15 residues, cysteine and phenylalanine counted. Here the CDR3 DNA is all that survives: 45 bases in frame from base 1. The V and J ends are trimmed by 4 bases and 3 bases, leaving 15 bases between them. CDR1 SGHNT and CDR2 YENEEA were looked up in the germline V gene. Libraries were constructed by the immunoSEQ multiplex PCR assay. The multiplex PCR relied on a mix of 60 forward primers for TCR Vbeta segments and 13 reverse primers for TCR Jbeta segments. The CDR3 region of rearranged TCR beta genes was amplified from genomic DNA with a multiplex PCR assay. The Illumina HiSeq System was used to sequence the amplified TCR beta libraries as 87-base-pair reads. The study's own analysis went as follows. A later analysis counted about 82 million unique TCR beta chains across the 666 repertoires, and about 10 million of these chains were shared by at least two donors. Raw reads were error-corrected and collapsed into unique sequences by a nearest-neighbor algorithm in which closely related sequences were merged to remove PCR and sequencing errors. CDR3 sequences were aligned to IMGT reference sequences to assign V, D and J gene segments. For a sequence to be retained, a match of at least six nucleotides to both a V gene segment and a J gene segment was required. Rearrangements were called productive when the CDR3 lacked stop codons and stayed in frame with V and J; all others were non-productive. CDR3 was defined according to IMGT convention as the region running from the second conserved V-encoded cysteine to the conserved J-encoded phenylalanine. The earlier analysis of some 600 of the donors excluded sequences that lacked an unambiguous match to a single V gene segment. In an earlier analysis of roughly 500 of the donors, V segments were called functional above 56.7% productive rearrangements and were called segregating when the between-donor standard deviation exceeded 5%. A statistical classification framework was built for diagnosing cytomegalovirus status from the catalog of TCR beta chain sequences. A later analysis assigned V and J genes by comparing TCR nucleotide sequences with IMGT/GENE-DB human TR gene sequences. A later analysis assigned CDR3 sequences and most-parsimonious VDJ recombination scenarios with the TCRdist pipeline. A later analysis defined each TCR beta chain by its CDR3 amino acid sequence plus V-gene family, and excluded reads lacking a unique V-gene family. A later analysis removed 550 to 650 highly shared, low-generation-probability nucleotide sequences to deal with suspected cross-contamination and a sequencing artifact. In a later analysis, a clonal expansion index for each public chain was calculated from normalized within-repertoire ranks of inferred template counts. Generation probabilities in a later analysis came from a VDJ recombination model fitted to out-of-frame rearrangements, and those results were checked against IGoR. A later analysis scored TCR-TCR, TCR-HLA and TCR-CMV co-occurrence with hypergeometric tests, applying a repertoire-size bias correction to TCR pairs. In a later analysis, false discovery rates were estimated by permuting HLA or CMV assignments 20 times. A later analysis grouped co-occurring TCRs with DBSCAN, adding TCRdist sequence similarity when clustering within HLA-allele-positive subsets. Co-occurrence clustering excluded repertoires with fewer than 30,000 or more than 120,000 public chains, plus five with anomalous nucleotide sharing. Entries here come from immuneACCESS through TCRdb and include only in-frame sequences with V and J called. Some clones fail to appear in such tables; in the studies checked, an unresolved V gene covers under half of the shortfall, and the cause of the remainder is unknown. The V and J calls and clone size are taken from that table; D and trimming were inferred from the DNA. A total of about 150,000 clones appear in this sample, roughly 73% of them only once. The top ten clonotypes cover roughly 1.7% of the sample.

This clone turned up a few times. There is no known antigen for this receptor. No base qualities exist here, and no much larger clone lies one base off it. General findings and caveats noted by the study authors: Because HLA typing was unavailable for some donors at each locus, only the typed subset was used in association tests. A few of the identified cytomegalovirus-associated TCR beta chains were confirmed in vitro to be specific for cytomegalovirus antigens. A further reported finding was that TCR beta sequences accurately predicted the HLA-A and HLA-B alleles for most subjects in the first cohort. At a false discovery rate of 0.05, a later analysis linked about 17,000 TCR beta sequences to specific HLA alleles. According to a later analysis, most CMV-associated TCR beta chains appeared to be HLA-restricted, and the HLA associations seemed to be driven largely by CMV exposure. Linkage disequilibrium might explain the correlated functional status among segregating V segments, but an unknown experimental factor could not be ruled out. Roughly uniform sequencing depth across donors was assumed in presence/absence analyses, although this assumption may not hold. In both the original and validation cohorts, the classifier was reported to diagnose cytomegalovirus status with high specificity and sensitivity. Only TCR beta chains were sequenced in this cohort, and the absence of alpha or paired-chain data limited detectable features. Strong co-occurrence of HLA alleles, especially DR and DQ, made assigning TCR associations to individual alleles difficult. Several of the top co-occurrence clusters appeared to be linked to parvovirus B19, influenza, CMV and Epstein-Barr virus, according to a later analysis. Most TCR sequences were seen in very few donors, while some public TCRs were found in many individuals. In a later analysis, HLA-associated TCR beta chains showed more clonal expansion and lower generation probabilities than non-associated chains that were equally common. Because the 87-base-pair reads could not distinguish some IMGT-functional V segments, including TRBV6-2 and TRBV6-3, those segments were excluded. In an earlier analysis of roughly 560 of the donors, most TCR beta V segments were observed in productive rearrangements about 90% or about 30% of the time, broadly matching IMGT annotations. In a later analysis, the rate of TCR association differed among HLA loci, with DRB1 alleles having the most associated TCRs and HLA-C alleles having the fewest. A cluster of highly shared sequence variants was judged likely to be a technical artifact of the sequencing pipeline. An association between a missense DCLRE1C variant and V-gene and J-gene trimming of TCR beta chains was found in a later genetic analysis and replicated in an independent cohort. CMV serostatus was the only immune exposure information available for the cohort. In a later genetic analysis, fewer N-insertions in productive TCRs were reported among donors in an Asian-associated ancestry cluster than the roughly 700-donor mean. The study listed 164 TCR beta chains as associated with cytomegalovirus. The authors suggested that the approach could potentially be generalized to other disease states and immunological phenotypes. Over 15 rarely observed V segments, including chromosome 9 orphons, were excluded from the earlier analysis of approximately 600 of the donors because counts were too low.

This receptor chain uses TRBV11-3 and TRBJ1-2; the D gene remains uncertain. The origin of this receptor is a woman between 18 and 29 years old in good health and CMV-seronegative. Sequenced material: PBMCs. CDR3 region: CASSYHSIRDYGYTF. The sequenced DNA: TGTGCCAGCAGCTACCACTCGATACGAGACTATGGCTACACCTTC.